The present TCR beta chain was sequenced within a study of blood T cell repertoires in COVID-19. Across the study: The origin of the acute and convalescent COVID-19 samples was the United States, Italy and Spain. PBMCs, B-cell-depleted T cells, or T cells provided the cDNA or gDNA that made up the material.

In the authors' methods: Amplification with reference gene primers provided the estimates of nucleated cell counts. TCRdb keeps only in-frame clones here, not all; method: immunoSEQ multiplex PCR. The D gene and trimming were derived from the DNA, and the V and J assignments and clone size from that table. This sample has about 110,000 clones, with roughly 84% found just once. CDR1 is SGHRS and CDR2 is YFSETQ in the germline V gene. With V trimmed by 4 bases and J by 6 bases, 5 bases remained unmatched. This CDR3 region has 14 residues. Sequencing input: peripheral blood. This receptor was identified in a man aged 35-49 years with acute or convalescent COVID-19. This rearrangement joins TRBV5-1 to TRBJ2-1; 9 bases align to TRBD1. CDR3: CASSGGQGFNEQFF. The CDR3, as DNA: TGCGCCAGCAGCGGGGGACAGGGTTTCAATGAGCAGTTCTTC.